The 9 T cell receptor beta chains below all came from one sample that was sequenced in a study of T cells in Graves' hyperthyroidism and ophthalmopathy. Amplified TCR beta CDR3 regions came from RNA transcripts. Using the HTBI primer set, a first-round RT-PCR was run on the TCR CDR3. TCRdb reprocessed the multiplex PCR reads via MiXCR and lists one record per CDR3 protein. The sample shows more than 300,000 distinct CDR3 sequences, 15% to 20% of them seen only once. The sequencing input was blood. The source is a man in his late teens or twenties with Graves' ophthalmopathy.

This chain links TRBV4-2 with TRBJ2-1, with TRBD2 matching over 11 bases. The CDR3 runs to 18 residues. Germline V gene sequence: CDR1 LGHNA, CDR2 YNFKEQ. V shed 2 bases, J shed 0 bases, and the junction held 6 bases outside the gene matches. The CDR3 region is CASSQYPGLADSYNEQFF. The CDR3 DNA is TGTGCCAGCAGCCAATATCCGGGACTAGCGGACTCCTACAATGAGCAGTTCTTC.

This clonotype appeared a single time. The chain carries TRBV7-2 and TRBJ2-3, with D unclear. The V end lost 5 bases, the J end lost 0 bases, and 9 bases lay between the germline ends. The CDR3 totals 14 residues. Per the germline V gene, CDR1 is SGHTA and CDR2 is FQGNSA. The CDR3 is CASSQDSSTDTQYF. For the CDR3, the DNA is TGTGCCAGCAGCCAAGATTCTAGCACAGATACGCAGTATTTT.

The chain has TRBV6-5 and TRBJ2-1; D is ambiguous. CDR1 is MNHEY, CDR2 SVGAGI, per germline. This CDR3 is 14 amino acids long. Trimming shortened V by 0 bases and J by 8 bases, and 11 bases separated the two germline ends. The CDR3 DNA sequence: TGTGCCAGCAGTTACTCTACAGAGTTGGATGAGCAGTTCTTC. It is translated as CASSYSTELDEQFF.

This clonotype has a count of ten or more. The chain employs TRBV11-2 and TRBJ2-5; D is uncertain. The V end was cut by 7 bases, the J end by 4 bases, with 19 bases between. The CDR3 contains 15 residues. Looked up from germline, CDR1 is SGHAT and CDR2 is FQNNGV. CDR3 nucleotide sequence: TGTGCCAGCAACAACTTATGGGGTACCCTAGAGACCCAGTACTTC. It translates to CASNNLWGTLETQYF.

The CDR3 region has the DNA TGTGCCAGCAGTTTGTCTCTAGCGGGGGGGCCAGATACGCAGTATTTT. Residues: CASSLSLAGGPDTQYF. The chain uses TRBV28 and TRBJ2-3; TRBD2 matches at 12 bases. Germline V gene sequence: CDR1 MDHEN, CDR2 SYDVKM. The CDR3 runs 16 residues. J gave up 4 bases and V 3 bases, and 5 bases lay outside the gene matches.

Details on this clonotype: The junction differs from germline at one of its ends, possibly a read error. CDR3 in DNA: TGTGCCAGCAGCGTCAGGGGCGCTGAAGCTTTCTTT. Amino acid sequence: CASSVRGAEAFF. The chain carries TRBV5-1 and TRBJ1-1; D possibly corresponds to TRBD1 (6 bases). Germline V lookup: CDR1 SGHRS, CDR2 YFSETQ. The CDR3 consists of 12 residues.

This clonotype was seen ten or more times. This sequence joins TRBV13 and TRBJ2-7, with D possibly called TRBD1 or TRBD2 (5 bases each). The ends were cut back, 5 bases at V and 4 bases at J, with 9 bases in the middle. The CDR3 is 12 amino acids. Germline V gene data show CDR1 as PRHDT and CDR2 as FYEKMQ (reference sequence). This chain's CDR3 is CASSHGTYEQYF. CDR3 in DNA: TGTGCCAGCAGCCATGGGACGTACGAGCAGTACTTC.

Remarks on this clonotype: A clone one base away is much larger, so this may be a read error. The chain links TRBV20-1 to TRBJ2-3, with a tentative D call TRBD1 (5 bases). The CDR3 is 13 amino acids. V shed 4 bases and J shed 4 bases, with 12 bases lying between them. Germline values: CDR1 DFQATT, CDR2 SNEGSKA (reference sequence). CDR3 sequence: CSAMQGLPDTQYF. Written as DNA, the CDR3 is TGCAGTGCTATGCAGGGTTTGCCAGATACGCAGTATTTT.

This clonotype was seen a handful of times. The chain carries TRBV5-1 and TRBJ2-1, with 9 bases fitting TRBD2. Trimming cost V 4 bases and J 5 bases; bases outside gene matches: 10. Germline CDR1 is SGHRS and CDR2 is YFSETQ. This CDR3 is built from 16 residues. CDR3 bases: TGCGCCAGCAGCCAGGTCCCTAGCGGGGTTAACAATGAGCAGTTCTTC. It is translated as CASSQVPSGVNNEQFF. The full variable domain, completed using reference TRBV5-1 and TRBJ2-1, is KAGVTQTPRYLIKTRGQQVTLSCSPISGHRSVSWYQQTPGQGLQFLFEYFSETQRNKGNFPGRFSGRQFSNSRSEMNVSTLELGDSALYLCASSQVPSGVNNEQFFGPGTRLTVL.